This TCR beta chain comes out of a study of low-dose radiotherapy and immunotherapy resistance in tumors. Time point reported: before trial treatment. Low-dose radiotherapy, low-dose cyclophosphamide, aspirin, ipilimumab and nivolumab were all given to the donors. Patients qualified if they had advanced solid tumors that lacked tumor-infiltrating lymphocytes. TRAV- and TRBV-specific primers primed first-strand cDNA, covering alpha and beta chains. TCRs were put through approximately 20 PCR cycles of amplification with Phusion. A constant-region primer and the V-primer adapter served as the primer pair. TCRdb independently ran MiXCR on the reads; one entry per CDR3 protein. The sample yields 35,000 to 50,000 distinct CDR3 sequences, roughly 31% seen once. This TCR derives from a male donor with gallbladder cancer. This sample comprised PBMCs, obtained before treatment.

CDR3 loop: CASSGRKTYEQYF. CDR3 DNA: TGTGCCAGCAGCGGGAGGAAGACGTACGAGCAGTACTTC. The chain has TRBV7-9 and TRBJ2-7, with D tentatively TRBD2 (6 bases). Trimming shortened V by 5 bases and J by 4 bases, and 12 bases separated the two germline ends. The CDR3 is 13 amino acids. CDR1 and CDR2 (germline): SEHNR, FQNEAQ (reference sequence).